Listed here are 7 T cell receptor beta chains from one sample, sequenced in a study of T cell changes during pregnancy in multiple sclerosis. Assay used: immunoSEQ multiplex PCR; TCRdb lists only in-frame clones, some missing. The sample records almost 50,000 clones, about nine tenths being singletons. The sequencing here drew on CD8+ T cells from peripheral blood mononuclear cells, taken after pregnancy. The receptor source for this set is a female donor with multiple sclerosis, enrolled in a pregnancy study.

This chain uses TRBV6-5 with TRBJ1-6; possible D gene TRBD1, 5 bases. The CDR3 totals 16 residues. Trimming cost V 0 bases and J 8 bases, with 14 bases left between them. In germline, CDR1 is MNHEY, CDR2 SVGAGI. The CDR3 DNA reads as TGTGCCAGCAGTTACTCCCTGGGAGGGGAGGATTCACCCCTCCACTTT. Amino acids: CASSYSLGGEDSPLHF.

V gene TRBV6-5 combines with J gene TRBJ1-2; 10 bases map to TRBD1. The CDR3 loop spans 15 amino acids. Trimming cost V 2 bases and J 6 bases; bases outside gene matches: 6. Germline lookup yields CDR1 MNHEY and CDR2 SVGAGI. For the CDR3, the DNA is TGTGCCAGCAGTTACGGGACAGGGGATGAAAATGGCTACACCTTC. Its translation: CASSYGTGDENGYTF.

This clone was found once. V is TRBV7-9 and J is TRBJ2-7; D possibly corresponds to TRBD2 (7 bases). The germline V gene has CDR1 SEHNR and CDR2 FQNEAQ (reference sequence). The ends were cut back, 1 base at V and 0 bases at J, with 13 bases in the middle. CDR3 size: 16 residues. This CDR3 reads CASSLDRGGISYEQYF. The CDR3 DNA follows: TGTGCCAGCAGCTTAGACCGCGGGGGCATCTCCTACGAGCAGTACTTC.

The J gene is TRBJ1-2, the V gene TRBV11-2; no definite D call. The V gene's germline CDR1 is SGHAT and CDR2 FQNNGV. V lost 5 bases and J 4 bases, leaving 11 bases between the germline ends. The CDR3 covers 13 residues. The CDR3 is CASSPGVGYGYTF. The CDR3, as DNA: TGTGCCAGCAGCCCAGGCGTCGGCTATGGCTACACCTTC.

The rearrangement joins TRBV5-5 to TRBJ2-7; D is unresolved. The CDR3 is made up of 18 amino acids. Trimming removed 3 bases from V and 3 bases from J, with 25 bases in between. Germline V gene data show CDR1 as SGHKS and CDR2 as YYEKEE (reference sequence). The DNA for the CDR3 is TGTGCCAGCAGCTCGAACTATCCACCCAGCGATAGGCTCTACGAGCAGTACTTC. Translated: CASSSNYPPSDRLYEQYF.

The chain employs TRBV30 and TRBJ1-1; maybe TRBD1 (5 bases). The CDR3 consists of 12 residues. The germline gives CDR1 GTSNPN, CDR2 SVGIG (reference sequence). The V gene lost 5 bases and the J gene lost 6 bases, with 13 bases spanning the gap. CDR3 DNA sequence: TGTGCCTGGGCGGGGGAATGGCCTGAAGCTTTCTTT. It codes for CAWAGEWPEAFF.

Here the CDR3 DNA reads TGTGCCAGCAGTTGGGGCAGCCAAGAGACCCAGTACTTC. It yields the protein CASSWGSQETQYF. The chain recombines TRBV27 with TRBJ2-5; TRBD1 might be the D (5 bases). Between the trimmed V and J ends, which lost 4 bases and 1 base, there was a span of 7 bases. Germline CDR1 is MNHEY and CDR2 is SMNVEV (reference sequence). This CDR3 spans 13 amino acids.